Presented here are 17 T cell receptor beta chains from one specimen sequenced in a study of shared clonotypes between healthy human individuals. Terminally differentiated effector memory CD45RA+ cells were left out of the naive CD8 fraction, which was CD45RO-negative and positively selected for CCR7. This table comes from immunoSEQ multiplex PCR, and its TCRdb copy is limited to in-frame clones, with some not included. The table shows approximately 1.9 million clones, with 93% occurring only once. Sequenced material: naive CD8+ T cells from PBMCs. These receptors all come from a man between 18 and 29 years old in good health. Some clones in this sample may be carry-over from other donors' samples.

The chain recombines TRBV5-1 with TRBJ1-1; the D gene is possibly TRBD1 (6 bases). V was shortened by 7 bases and J by 5 bases, with 12 bases between the two germline ends. The CDR3 loop spans 12 amino acids. Germline values: CDR1 SGHRS, CDR2 YFSETQ. The CDR3: CASRQGRTEAFF. CDR3 DNA: TGCGCCAGCCGCCAGGGGCGGACTGAAGCTTTCTTT.

This chain joins TRBV19 and TRBJ1-1; no firm D call. The germline CDR1 and CDR2 sequences are LNHDA and SQIVND (reference sequence). The CDR3 length is 12 residues. V lost 1 base to trimming and J lost 10 bases, with 10 bases between them. As DNA, the CDR3 is TGTGCCAGTAGTATAGGTTTCGACGGAGCTTTCTTT. This gives the protein CASSIGFDGAFF.

The chain is built from TRBV4-3 and TRBJ2-3; perhaps TRBD2 as D (6 bases). The V and J ends lost 4 bases and 1 base respectively, with 9 bases between them. This CDR3 comprises 14 residues. The germline CDR1 and CDR2 sequences are LGHNA and YSLEER. The CDR3 region has the DNA TGCGCCAGCAGCCCAGAGCGGGGCACAGATACGCAGTATTTT. Amino acids: CASSPERGTDTQYF.

This clone has just a few counts. The chain employs TRBV28 and TRBJ1-1, with 9 nucleotides matching TRBD1. J gave up 8 bases and V 10 bases, and 14 bases lay outside the gene matches. CDR1 is MDHEN and CDR2 is SYDVKM in the germline V gene. The CDR3 has 14 amino acids. The CDR3 coding sequence is TGTGCCATTGGCCGGGACAGGGAGCTCCCCGAAGCTTTCTTT. Its translation: CAIGRDRELPEAFF.

The chain uses TRBV5-8 and TRBJ2-1; D remains ambiguous. Trimming cost V 0 bases and J 1 base, with 5 bases left between them. CDR3 length: 14 residues. CDR1 is SGHTS and CDR2 is YDEGEE in the germline V gene. CDR3 nucleotide sequence: TGTGCCAGCAGCTTGGCCATTTCCTACAATGAGCAGTTCTTC. It specifies CASSLAISYNEQFF.

The chain couples TRBV5-1 to TRBJ2-3; D uncertain. Per the germline V gene, CDR1 is SGHRS and CDR2 is YFSETQ. V gave up 1 base and J gave up 0 bases, with 9 bases separating them. There are 15 residues in the CDR3. CDR3 amino acids: CASSLRGTSTDTQYF. In nucleotides, the CDR3 is TGCGCCAGCAGCTTGCGAGGAACTAGCACAGATACGCAGTATTTT.

This chain uses TRBV6-1 with TRBJ2-2; possibly TRBD2 for D (5 bases). The CDR3 spans 16 residues. Per germline, CDR1 MNHNS and CDR2 SASEGT. The V end lost 0 bases, the J end lost 9 bases, and 17 bases lay between the germline ends. CDR3 nucleotide sequence: TGTGCCAGCAGTGAAGCGCTTGGGCTCGGGGTCCGGGAGCTGTTTTTT. It translates to CASSEALGLGVRELFF.

The chain couples TRBV10-2 to TRBJ2-3; D possibly corresponds to TRBD2 (6 bases). CDR1 and CDR2 (germline): WSHSY, SAAADI. V was cut by 2 bases and J by 5 bases, with 8 bases left in between. This CDR3 is 13 amino acids long. The CDR3 region has the DNA TGCGCCAGCAGTGAGCTAGCGCGAGATACGCAGTATTTT. It specifies CASSELARDTQYF.

The chain joins TRBV27 to TRBJ2-7; a possible D gene is TRBD1 (5 bases). The CDR3 spans 16 residues. The germline V gene encodes CDR1 MNHEY and CDR2 SMNVEV (reference sequence). Trimming took 8 bases from V and 3 from J, leaving 23 bases between them. CDR3 residues: CASGPSAGPILYEQYF. DNA of the CDR3: TGTGCCAGCGGACCATCGGCAGGGCCTATCCTCTACGAGCAGTACTTC.

V gene TRBV11-2 combines with J gene TRBJ2-1; no clear D. Germline CDR1 is SGHAT and CDR2 is FQNNGV. Trimming pared 0 bases from V and 0 bases from J, leaving 12 bases between. The CDR3 has 17 residues. CDR3 bases: TGTGCCAGCAGCTTAGATCCAATGCTGAGCTCCTACAATGAGCAGTTCTTC. Its protein product is CASSLDPMLSSYNEQFF.

The rearrangement joins TRBV5-3 to TRBJ1-1; the match to TRBD1 covers 7 bases. TRBV5-3 is treated as an ORF (open reading frame) with a function not yet certain. V lost 3 bases to trimming and J lost 7 bases; unmatched junction nucleotides: 15. The CDR3 sequence is 16 residues long. The CDR3 nucleotides read TGTGCCAGAAGCTACCCGACAGGGCTCCCCACCCTTGAAGCTTTCTTT. Amino acids: CARSYPTGLPTLEAFF.

V gene TRBV18 combines with J gene TRBJ1-3; no clear D. Germline lookup yields CDR1 KGHSH and CDR2 LQKENI. The ends were cut back, 6 bases at V and 0 bases at J, with 9 bases in the middle. The CDR3 runs 14 residues. The DNA of the CDR3 is TGTGCCAGCTCCCCAGTCGTCTCTGGAAACACCATATATTTT. Translated, it gives CASSPVVSGNTIYF.

The chain employs TRBV4-1 and TRBJ2-7; D call uncertain. Germline V gene sequence: CDR1 MGHRA, CDR2 YSYEKL. The CDR3 has 16 amino acids. V was trimmed by 1 base and J by 5 bases, leaving 18 bases between them. CDR3 DNA sequence: TGCGCCAGCAGCCAAGCTCTTCGTGTTGCTGCCCACGAGCAGTACTTC. It is translated as CASSQALRVAAHEQYF.

The V and J genes are TRBV4-1 and TRBJ1-2; D is uncertain. The CDR3 runs 17 residues. V lost 1 base and J lost 2, with 17 bases in between. Germline V CDR1 and CDR2: MGHRA, YSYEKL. Written as DNA, the CDR3 is TGCGCCAGCAGCCAAGTACGGTCGTCTGGATCCAACTATGGCTACACCTTC. Translated: CASSQVRSSGSNYGYTF.

The DNA for the CDR3 is TGTGCCAGCACCGAACCCTCATCCGGGACAGGCGCCTACGAGCAGTACTTC. This translates into CASTEPSSGTGAYEQYF. V is TRBV2 and J is TRBJ2-7, with 8 bases lining up with TRBD1. Germline lookup yields CDR1 SNHLY and CDR2 FYNNEI. CDR3 length equals 17 residues. The V gene end was trimmed by 7 bases and the J gene end by 2 bases; junction bases not matched to a gene: 16.

This clone was seen just once. The chain employs TRBV27 and TRBJ2-2; 7 bases align to TRBD2. The V gene's germline CDR1 is MNHEY and CDR2 SMNVEV (reference sequence). CDR3 length: 18 amino acids. V lost 4 bases to trimming and J lost 5 bases; unmatched junction nucleotides: 16. For the CDR3, the DNA is TGTGCCAGCAGTTCATCGTCTCGGGACGGGAGGCGAACCGGGGAGCTGTTTTTT. As protein: CASSSSSRDGRRTGELFF.

This rearrangement joins TRBV4-1 to TRBJ1-1; D remains ambiguous. This CDR3 spans 15 amino acids. The ends were cut back, 1 base at V and 0 bases at J, with 9 bases in the middle. Germline V gene lookup returns CDR1 MGHRA and CDR2 YSYEKL. This CDR3 reads CASSQGRQVNTEAFF. CDR3 DNA sequence: TGCGCCAGCAGCCAAGGGAGGCAGGTGAACACTGAAGCTTTCTTT.